Listed below are T cell receptor beta chains from one sample, sequenced in a study of CD8+CD57+ T cells in acquired aplastic anemia. One entry per CDR3 protein, called by TCRdb with MiXCR from the reads. Of hundreds of thousands of distinct CDR3 sequences detected, roughly a third appear once; the ten largest clones hold less than 1%. Sequenced input: sorted CD4+, CD8+, or CD8+CD57+ T cells (not recorded which) from PBMCs. Receptor source: a human donor with aplastic anemia. The CDR3 runs from the conserved cysteine through the conserved F or W. D genes are given only for firm matches. Size is omitted from some rows. Given values are once, few, many or a class for expanded clones.

CDR3aa,CDR3nt,j_gene,v_gene,d_gene,len,abundance
CSARDREGDGYTF,TGCAGTGCTAGAGATCGAGAGGGGGATGGCTACACCTTC,TRBJ1-2,TRBV20-1,.,13,.
CASSLGTSNQPQHF,TGCGCCAGCAGCCTCGGGACTAGCAATCAGCCCCAGCATTTT,TRBJ1-5,TRBV5-1,.,14,many
CAIRRQLDSGNTIYF,TGTGCCATCAGAAGACAGTTAGACTCTGGAAACACCATATATTTT,TRBJ1-3,TRBV10-3,.,15,.
CASSPRANTDTQYF,TGTGCCAGCAGCCCCCGAGCGAACACAGATACGCAGTATTTT,TRBJ2-3,TRBV14,.,14,few
CASSLEPITEAFF,TGCGCCAGCAGCTTGGAACCTATCACTGAAGCTTTCTTT,TRBJ1-1,TRBV5-1,.,13,few
CASSSLGFYGYTF,TGTGCCAGCAGTTCACTCGGGTTCTATGGCTACACCTTC,TRBJ1-2,TRBV25-1,.,13,.
CASSLLGQGTSWNGYTF,TGTGCCAGCAGCTTGTTGGGACAGGGAACATCGTGGAATGGCTACACCTTC,TRBJ1-2,TRBV5-6,TRBD1,17,few
CASSERGGPQGAFF,TGTGCCAGCAGTGAACGTGGAGGGCCTCAAGGAGCTTTCTTT,TRBJ1-1,TRBV2,.,14,.
CASSNTVNYGYTF,TGTGCCAGCAGTAATACAGTGAACTATGGCTACACCTTC,TRBJ1-2,TRBV12-3/TRBV12-4,.,13,many
CSVSVGDTNTGELFF,TGCAGCGTTTCAGTAGGGGACACGAACACCGGGGAGCTGTTTTTT,TRBJ2-2,TRBV29-1,.,15,many
CASSWGKSSYEQYF,TGTGCCAGCAGTTGGGGCAAAAGCTCCTACGAGCAGTACTTC,TRBJ2-7,TRBV10-3,.,14,.
CASSGGQGRSYEQYF,TGTGCCAGCAGTGGGGGACAGGGGCGCTCCTACGAGCAGTACTTC,TRBJ2-7,TRBV25-1,TRBD1,15,.
CASSGGSSQETQYF,TGTGCCAGCAGCGGGGGGTCCTCACAAGAGACCCAGTACTTC,TRBJ2-5,TRBV13,.,14,.
CASSSRAPNTDTQYF,TGTGCCAGCAGCTCGAGGGCCCCAAACACAGATACGCAGTATTTT,TRBJ2-3,TRBV6-1,.,15,.
CASSVEGNTYEQYF,TGTGCCAGCAGCGTAGAGGGGAATACCTACGAGCAGTACTTC,TRBJ2-7,TRBV9,.,14,many
CASGDRDNQPQHF,TGCGCCAGCGGGGACAGGGATAATCAGCCCCAGCATTTT,TRBJ1-5,TRBV10-2,TRBD1,13,.
CASSVGTLCSYEQYF,TGTGCCAGCAGTGTCGGGACTTTATGCTCCTACGAGCAGTACTTC,TRBJ2-7,TRBV2,.,15,.
CASRDRELFF,TGTGCCAGTAGGGACAGGGAGCTGTTTTTT,TRBJ2-2,TRBV19,.,10,once
CASSVSTSGGDFYNEQFF,TGTGCCAGCAGCGTATCGACTAGCGGGGGGGATTTCTACAATGAGCAGTTCTTC,TRBJ2-1,TRBV25-1,TRBD2,18,.
CATSSGDSPLHF,TGTGCCACCTCCTCTGGAGATTCACCCCTCCACTTT,TRBJ1-6,TRBV24-1,.,12,.
CASGPTVGGDQYF,TGTGCTAGTGGCCCTACAGTCGGGGGGGACCAGTACTTC,TRBJ2-5,TRBV12-5,TRBD2,13,.
CASSFGERGDIQYF,TGTGCCAGTAGTTTCGGGGAGCGAGGGGACATTCAGTACTTC,TRBJ2-4,TRBV5-4,.,14,.
CASSRDRGEETQYF,TGTGCCAGCAGTCGGGACAGGGGGGAAGAGACCCAGTACTTC,TRBJ2-5,TRBV2,TRBD1,14,many
CASSEARWVGNSPLHF,TGTGCCAGCAGTGAAGCGCGTTGGGTCGGTAATTCACCCCTCCACTTT,TRBJ1-6,TRBV2,.,16,many
CASSKGRGYEQYF,TGTGCCAGTAGTAAGGGCAGGGGGTACGAGCAGTACTTC,TRBJ2-7,TRBV19,TRBD1,13,many
CATQFGNTQYF,TGTGCCACCCAGTTTGGGAATACGCAGTATTTT,TRBJ2-3,TRBV24-1,.,11,.
CASSFGTENEQYF,TGTGCCAGCAGCTTTGGGACAGAAAACGAGCAGTACTTC,TRBJ2-7,TRBV5-5,TRBD1,13,few
CATSDLGQGAANEKLFF,TGTGCCACCAGTGATCTAGGACAGGGGGCCGCTAATGAAAAACTGTTTTTT,TRBJ1-4,TRBV24-1,TRBD1,17,.
CSATLQGSDSPLHF,TGCAGTGCAACACTTCAGGGTTCTGATTCACCCCTCCACTTT,TRBJ1-6,TRBV20-1,.,14,many
CSVERQGVETQYF,TGCAGCGTTGAAAGGCAGGGAGTGGAGACCCAGTACTTC,TRBJ2-5,TRBV29-1,.,13,many
CASSSKTYPKRPAYEQYF,TGTGCCAGCAGCTCGAAGACCTATCCAAAACGACCGGCCTACGAGCAGTACTTC,TRBJ2-7,TRBV7-8,.,18,.
CASISGGGYGYTF,TGTGCCAGCATCTCGGGGGGCGGGTATGGCTACACCTTC,TRBJ1-2,TRBV2,.,13,many
CAWGGQGQSYNEQFF,TGTGCCTGGGGGGGACAGGGCCAGTCCTACAATGAGCAGTTCTTC,TRBJ2-1,TRBV24-1,TRBD1,15,.
CASSYGGGLNSPLHF,TGTGCCAGCAGTTACGGGGGGGGACTGAATTCACCCCTCCACTTT,TRBJ1-6,TRBV6-5,.,15,.
CAISARTGPLGYTF,TGTGCCATCAGCGCGAGGACAGGGCCTCTAGGCTACACCTTC,TRBJ1-2,TRBV10-3,TRBD1,14,many
CATTFLGTVNTGELFF,TGTGCCACCACCTTCCTTGGGACTGTGAACACCGGGGAGCTGTTTTTT,TRBJ2-2,TRBV24-1,.,16,many
CSVESPGTGNYGYTF,TGCAGCGTTGAGTCCCCTGGGACAGGGAACTATGGCTACACCTTC,TRBJ1-2,TRBV29-1,TRBD1,15,.
CSARVLGQQNTEAFF,TGCAGTGCTAGAGTCCTGGGACAGCAGAACACTGAAGCTTTCTTT,TRBJ1-1,TRBV20-1,TRBD1,15,.
CASSDYSGGKETQYF,TGTGCCAGCAGTGATTATAGCGGGGGTAAAGAGACCCAGTACTTC,TRBJ2-5,TRBV6-1,TRBD2,15,.
CASSEGFGNQPQHF,TGTGCCAGCAGTGAGGGATTCGGCAATCAGCCCCAGCATTTT,TRBJ1-5,TRBV25-1,.,14,.
CASSPGQGTDTQYF,TGCGCCAGCAGCCCAGGACAGGGCACAGATACGCAGTATTTT,TRBJ2-3,TRBV5-1,TRBD1,14,many
CASSLAVGNTIYF,TGCGCCAGCAGCTTGGCCGTAGGAAACACCATATATTTT,TRBJ1-3,TRBV5-1,.,13,many
CASSLRDNPGELFF,TGTGCCAGCAGCTTGCGGGATAACCCCGGGGAGCTGTTTTTT,TRBJ2-2,TRBV11-2,.,14,once
CSAFSLAVNEQFF,TGCAGTGCTTTCTCTCTAGCGGTCAATGAGCAGTTCTTC,TRBJ2-1,TRBV20-1,TRBD2,13,.
CSARVTGVPRYGYTF,TGCAGTGCTAGAGTGACAGGGGTCCCTCGCTATGGCTACACCTTC,TRBJ1-2,TRBV20-1,TRBD1,15,many
CSSRTSGRYEQYF,TGCAGCTCGCGGACTAGCGGGAGGTACGAGCAGTACTTC,TRBJ2-7,TRBV29-1,TRBD2,13,.
CASSRTPEDTEAFF,TGTGCTAGCAGTCGCACCCCCGAGGACACTGAAGCTTTCTTT,TRBJ1-1,TRBV7-7,.,14,many
CATSRDLGQQPQHF,TGTGCCACCAGCAGAGACCTGGGCCAACAGCCCCAGCATTTT,TRBJ1-5,TRBV15,.,14,few
CASSLTGMNTIYF,TGTGCCAGCAGCTTAACGGGGATGAACACCATATATTTT,TRBJ1-3,TRBV7-3,.,13,.
CASSLISNSNYGYTF,TGTGCCAGCAGTTTAATCTCCAATTCTAACTATGGCTACACCTTC,TRBJ1-2,TRBV9,.,15,.
CASSFRQGDAWNGTEAFF,TGTGCCAGCAGTTTTCGACAGGGGGACGCCTGGAACGGGACTGAAGCTTTCTTT,TRBJ1-1,TRBV27,TRBD1,18,.
CASTKIPATDSYGYTF,TGTGCCAGCACTAAGATTCCCGCGACAGACTCCTATGGCTACACCTTC,TRBJ1-2,TRBV6-1,.,16,.
CASSRTANEKLFF,TGTGCCAGTAGCAGGACAGCTAATGAAAAACTGTTTTTT,TRBJ1-4,TRBV19,.,13,many
CASNDYEQYF,TGTGCCAGCAATGACTACGAGCAGTACTTC,TRBJ2-7,TRBV6-9,.,10,many
CATSKPGLARVEQYF,TGTGCCACCAGCAAACCGGGACTAGCGAGGGTCGAGCAGTACTTC,TRBJ2-7,TRBV15,TRBD2,15,.
CASSLALGIPRVGKLDTEAFF,TGTGCCAGCAGTTTAGCGCTAGGGATTCCCAGGGTCGGTAAATTGGACACTGAAGCTTTCTTT,TRBJ1-1,TRBV12-3/TRBV12-4,.,21,.
CSAIRRGGSNQPQHF,TGCAGTGCTATCCGACGAGGGGGGAGCAATCAGCCCCAGCATTTT,TRBJ1-5,TRBV20-1,.,15,.
CATSARQGAYGCTF,TGTGCCACCAGTGCCAGACAGGGGGCATATGGCTGCACCTTC,TRBJ1-2,TRBV24-1,TRBD1,14,.
CSARVLVGSTDTQYF,TGCAGTGCTAGAGTACTAGTAGGTAGCACAGATACGCAGTATTTT,TRBJ2-3,TRBV20-1,.,15,.
CAISGGTAQETQYF,TGTGCCATCAGTGGAGGGACAGCACAAGAGACCCAGTACTTC,TRBJ2-5,TRBV10-3,TRBD1,14,.